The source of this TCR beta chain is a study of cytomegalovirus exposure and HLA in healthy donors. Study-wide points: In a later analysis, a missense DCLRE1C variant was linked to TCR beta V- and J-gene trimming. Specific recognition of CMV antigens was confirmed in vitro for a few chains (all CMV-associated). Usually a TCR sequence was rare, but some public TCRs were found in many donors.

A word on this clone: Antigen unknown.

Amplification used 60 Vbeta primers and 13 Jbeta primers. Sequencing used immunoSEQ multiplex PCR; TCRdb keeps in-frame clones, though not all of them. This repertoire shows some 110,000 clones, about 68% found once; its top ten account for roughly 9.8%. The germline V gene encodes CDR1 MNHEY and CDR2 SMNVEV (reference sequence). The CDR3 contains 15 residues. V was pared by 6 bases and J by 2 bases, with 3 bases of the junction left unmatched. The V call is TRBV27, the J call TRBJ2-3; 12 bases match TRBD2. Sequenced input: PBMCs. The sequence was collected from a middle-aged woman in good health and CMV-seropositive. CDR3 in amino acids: CASSRLAGDTDTQYF. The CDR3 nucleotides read TGTGCCAGCAGCCGACTAGCGGGAGACACAGATACGCAGTATTTT.